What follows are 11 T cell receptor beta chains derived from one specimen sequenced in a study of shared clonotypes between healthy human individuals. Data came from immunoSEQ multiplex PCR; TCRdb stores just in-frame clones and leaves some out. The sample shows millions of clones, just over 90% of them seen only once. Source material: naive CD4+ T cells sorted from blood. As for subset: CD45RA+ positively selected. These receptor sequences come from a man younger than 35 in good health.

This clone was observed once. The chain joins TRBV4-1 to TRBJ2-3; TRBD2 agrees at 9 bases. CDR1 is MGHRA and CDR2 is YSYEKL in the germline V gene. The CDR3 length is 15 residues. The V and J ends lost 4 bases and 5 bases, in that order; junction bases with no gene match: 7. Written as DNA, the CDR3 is TGCGCCAGCAGCCTTGCTAGCGGGGCCCTAGATACGCAGTATTTT. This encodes CASSLASGALDTQYF.

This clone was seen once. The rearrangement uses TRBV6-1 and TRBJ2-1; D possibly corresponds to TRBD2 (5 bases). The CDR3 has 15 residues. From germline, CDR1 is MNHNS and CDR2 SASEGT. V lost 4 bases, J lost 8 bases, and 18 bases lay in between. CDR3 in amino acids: CASSGWAEGRDEQFF. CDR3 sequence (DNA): TGTGCCAGCAGTGGCTGGGCTGAGGGCCGCGATGAGCAGTTCTTC.

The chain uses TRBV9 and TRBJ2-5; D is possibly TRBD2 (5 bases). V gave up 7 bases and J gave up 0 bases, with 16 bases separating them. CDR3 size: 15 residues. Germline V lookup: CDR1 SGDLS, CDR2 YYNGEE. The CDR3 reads CASSRVTGYQETQYF. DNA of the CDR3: TGTGCCAGCTCCCGGGTTACGGGGTACCAAGAGACCCAGTACTTC.

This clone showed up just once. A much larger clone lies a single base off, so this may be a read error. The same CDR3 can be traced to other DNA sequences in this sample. In nucleotides, the CDR3 is TGCGCCAGCAGCTTGGGGAAAGAGACCCAGTACTTC. Its protein is CASSLGKETQYF. The chain couples TRBV5-1 to TRBJ2-5, with D unclear. Germline CDR1 reads SGHRS; CDR2 reads YFSETQ. The CDR3 totals 12 residues. Trimming removed 0 bases at V and 3 bases at J, with 3 bases between. Full variable domain (missing parts from reference TRBV5-1 and TRBJ2-5): KAGVTQTPRYLIKTRGQQVTLSCSPISGHRSVSWYQQTPGQGLQFLFEYFSETQRNKGNFPGRFSGRQFSNSRSEMNVSTLELGDSALYLCASSLGKETQYFGPGTRLLVL.

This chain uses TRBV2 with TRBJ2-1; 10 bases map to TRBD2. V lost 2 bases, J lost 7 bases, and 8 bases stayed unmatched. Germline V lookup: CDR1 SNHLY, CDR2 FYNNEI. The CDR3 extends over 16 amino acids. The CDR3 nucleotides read TGTGCCAGCAGTGAATTCGCACTAGCGGGAACGAATGAGCAGTTCTTC. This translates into CASSEFALAGTNEQFF.

For the CDR3, the DNA is TGTGCCTGGAGTGTTCAGATCAACTATGGCTACACCTTC. Protein: CAWSVQINYGYTF. The rearrangement uses TRBV30 and TRBJ1-2, with unresolved D. The CDR3 runs to 13 residues. The germline V and J ends were trimmed by 0 bases and 2 bases, with 7 bases remaining between them. CDR1 and CDR2 (germline): GTSNPN, SVGIG (reference sequence).

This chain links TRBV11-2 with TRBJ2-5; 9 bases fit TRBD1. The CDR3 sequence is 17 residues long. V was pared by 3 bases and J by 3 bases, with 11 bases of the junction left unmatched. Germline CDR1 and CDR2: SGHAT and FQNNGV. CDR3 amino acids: CASSFIGTGRFEETQYF. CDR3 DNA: TGTGCCAGCAGCTTTATAGGGACAGGGCGCTTCGAAGAGACCCAGTACTTC.

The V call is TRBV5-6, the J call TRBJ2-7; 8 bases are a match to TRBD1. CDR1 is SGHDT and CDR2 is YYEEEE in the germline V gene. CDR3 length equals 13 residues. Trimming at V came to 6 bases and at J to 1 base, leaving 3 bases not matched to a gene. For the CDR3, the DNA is TGTGCCAGCACCAGGGACAGGTCCTACGAGCAGTACTTC. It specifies CASTRDRSYEQYF.

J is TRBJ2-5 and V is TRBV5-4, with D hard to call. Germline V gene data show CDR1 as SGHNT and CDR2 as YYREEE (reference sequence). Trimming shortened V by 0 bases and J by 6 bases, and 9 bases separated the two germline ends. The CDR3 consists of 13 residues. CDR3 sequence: CASSLVPEKTQYF. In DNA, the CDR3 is TGTGCCAGCAGCTTGGTGCCGGAGAAGACCCAGTACTTC.

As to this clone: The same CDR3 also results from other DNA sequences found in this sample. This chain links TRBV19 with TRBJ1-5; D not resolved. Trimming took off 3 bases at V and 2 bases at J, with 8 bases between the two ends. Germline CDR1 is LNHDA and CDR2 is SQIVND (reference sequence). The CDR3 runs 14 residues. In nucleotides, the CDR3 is TGTGCCAGTAGTATTGGGCAGGGCAATCAGCCCCAGCATTTT. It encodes CASSIGQGNQPQHF.

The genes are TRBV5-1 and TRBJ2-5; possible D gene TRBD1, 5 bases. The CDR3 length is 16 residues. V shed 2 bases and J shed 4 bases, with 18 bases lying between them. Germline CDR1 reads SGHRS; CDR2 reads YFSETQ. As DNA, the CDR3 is TGCGCCAGCAGCTTCACCCCCGGCAGGGTAGTAGAGACCCAGTACTTC. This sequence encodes CASSFTPGRVVETQYF.